This TCR beta chain was documented in a study of T cells in severe cutaneous drug reactions. Study background: Patients were recruited from Taiwan, Thailand and Europe between the early 2010s and the late 2010s.

This clonotype is labeled medium-sized (0.01 to 0.1%) based on frequency. Its antigen is as yet unknown. The donors had carbamazepine-induced Stevens-Johnson syndrome or toxic epidermal necrolysis. Regarding the study as a whole: All seven CBZ-SJS/TEN blister samples shared a public TCRbeta CDR3 at mean roughly 14%.

TCR subtype-specific primers in iRepertoire multiplex PCR prepared libraries for bulk and single-cell sequencing. TCRdb reprocessed the multiplex PCR reads, keeping one entry per CDR3 protein, no DNA. The sample totals 21,000 or so distinct CDR3 sequences. The CDR3 extends over 14 amino acids. The germline V gene has CDR1 SNHLY and CDR2 FYNNEI. This chain connects TRBV2 to TRBJ2-1; TCRdb's D call of TRBD2 is untestable without DNA. This receptor was obtained from a human donor with toxic epidermal necrolysis, a severe cutaneous drug reaction. Sequences were obtained from PBMCs. The CDR3: CASLRSGSLDEQFF.